Following are 26 T cell receptor beta chains from one sample sequenced in a study of shared clonotypes between healthy human individuals. Assay: immunoSEQ multiplex PCR; the TCRdb copy retains only in-frame clones and omits some. The table has about 2.4 million clones, approximately 93% seen once; the top ten hold about 0.34%. Sequenced sample: naive CD4+ T cells from PBMCs. The subset here: CD45RA+ positively selected. The receptor source for this set is a man aged 18 to 30 in good health. Some clones in this sample may be carry-over from other donors' samples.

This chain joins TRBV10-3 and TRBJ2-7; 7 bases agree with TRBD2. The CDR3 extends over 14 amino acids. Trimming at V came to 9 bases and at J to 2 bases, leaving 10 bases not matched to a gene. The germline V gene has CDR1 ENHRY and CDR2 SYGVKD. CDR3 loop: CAMSWEGPTYEQYF. CDR3 DNA sequence: TGTGCCATGAGTTGGGAGGGCCCTACCTACGAGCAGTACTTC.

This clone is a singleton in its sample. The V and J genes are TRBV19 and TRBJ1-2; no clear D gene. The CDR3 loop spans 17 amino acids. Per the germline V gene, CDR1 is LNHDA and CDR2 is SQIVND (reference sequence). Trimming left V 2 bases short and J 2 bases short, with 18 bases between. CDR3 sequence reads: CASSITHRRSNNYGYTF. The CDR3 DNA is TGTGCCAGTAGTATAACCCATAGAAGGAGCAACAACTATGGCTACACCTTC.

This clone was counted a single time. This chain uses TRBV7-2 with TRBJ1-2; 8 nucleotides match TRBD1. The CDR3 sequence is 13 residues long. Losses at the gene ends were 8 bases for V and 5 bases for J; bases not matched to a gene: 7. Germline V gene data show CDR1 as SGHTA and CDR2 as FQGNSA. The chain's CDR3 is CASARGRLYGYTF. The CDR3 region has the DNA TGTGCCAGCGCCAGGGGGCGGTTGTATGGCTACACCTTC.

The genes are TRBV7-2 and TRBJ2-7, with TRBD2 matching over 8 bases. Trimming took 1 base from V and 4 from J; bases not matched to a gene: 6. Germline loops: CDR1 SGHTA, CDR2 FQGNSA. This CDR3 has 15 amino acids. CDR3 nucleotides: TGTGCCAGCAGCTTAGGAGCGGGAGAATTTTACGAGCAGTACTTC. Translation gives CASSLGAGEFYEQYF.

The gene calls are TRBV18 and TRBJ2-1; 8 bases line up with TRBD1. The V gene's germline CDR1 is KGHSH and CDR2 LQKENI. After removal of 3 bases from V and 0 bases from J, the junction contained 7 bases not matched to a gene. This CDR3 is 17 amino acids long. CDR3 region: CASSPPTGTGSYNEQFF. For the CDR3, the DNA is TGTGCCAGCTCACCTCCAACCGGGACAGGCTCCTACAATGAGCAGTTCTTC. Using reference TRBV18 and TRBJ2-1 for the parts outside the CDR3, the full variable domain is NAGVMQNPRHLVRRRGQEARLRCSPMKGHSHVYWYRQLPEEGLKFMVYLQKENIIDESGMPKERFSAEFPKEGPSILRIQQVVRGDSAAYFCASSPPTGTGSYNEQFFGPGTRLTVL.

This clone was found once. The chain combines TRBV14 with TRBJ1-2; D is ambiguous. Germline V gene data show CDR1 as SGHDN and CDR2 as FVKESK. The V end was cut by 4 bases, the J end by 8 bases, with 11 bases between. This CDR3 is 12 amino acids long. CDR3 in amino acids: CASSRSMGGYTF. DNA for the CDR3: TGTGCCAGCAGCCGATCGATGGGGGGCTACACCTTC.

This clone was seen once. This sequence joins TRBV6-5 and TRBJ1-4; the D gene is possibly TRBD1 (6 bases). This CDR3 comprises 14 residues. Per the germline V gene, CDR1 is MNHEY and CDR2 is SVGAGI. V lost 4 bases and J 5 bases, leaving 11 bases between the germline ends. The CDR3 sequence is CASSFRGTNEKLFF. The CDR3 nucleotides are TGTGCCAGCAGTTTTCGTGGGACAAATGAAAAACTGTTTTTT.

The chain employs TRBV11-3 and TRBJ1-2; 8 nucleotides agree with TRBD1. Germline V gene data show CDR1 as SGHNT and CDR2 as YENEEA. The V segment lost 11 bases and the J segment 4 bases; nucleotides outside the gene matches: 3. CDR3 length equals 11 residues. CDR3: CAGQGAYGYTF. In nucleotides, the CDR3 is TGTGCCGGACAGGGAGCCTATGGCTACACCTTC.

The chain is built from TRBV11-2 and TRBJ2-5, with 10 bases identical to TRBD2. CDR1 SGHAT and CDR2 FQNNGV come from the germline V gene. CDR3 size: 17 residues. Trimming took 1 base from V and 5 from J; bases not matched to a gene: 10. The CDR3 DNA follows: TGTGCCAGCAGCTTAGTGGTAGCGGGAGGAGTCGGGGAGACCCAGTACTTC. This codes for CASSLVVAGGVGETQYF.

This clone was seen just once. CDR3 protein: CASSDDRNIQYF. In nucleotides, the CDR3 is TGTGCCAGCAGCGATGACAGAAACATTCAGTACTTC. The chain employs TRBV5-4 and TRBJ2-4; the D gene is possibly TRBD1 (5 bases). Trimming stripped 4 bases from V and 6 bases from J, with 8 bases between. CDR1 and CDR2 (germline): SGHNT, YYREEE (reference sequence). The CDR3 sequence is 12 residues long.

The chain couples TRBV5-1 to TRBJ1-1, with D tentatively TRBD1 (5 bases). Germline V lookup: CDR1 SGHRS, CDR2 YFSETQ. Trimming removed 4 bases at V and 0 bases at J, with 19 bases between. The CDR3 length is 17 residues. CDR3 sequence reads: CASSVLGTDPMNTEAFF. The CDR3 coding sequence is TGCGCCAGCAGCGTCTTGGGGACGGACCCAATGAACACTGAAGCTTTCTTT.

The rearrangement joins TRBV4-1 to TRBJ2-5; the D is unclear. Trimming removed 1 base at V and 1 base at J, with 7 bases between. Germline V gene sequence: CDR1 MGHRA, CDR2 YSYEKL. The CDR3 contains 14 residues. CDR3: CASSQGIIQETQYF. CDR3 nucleotides: TGCGCCAGCAGCCAAGGGATCATCCAAGAGACCCAGTACTTC.

The genes are TRBV9 and TRBJ2-6; D is unresolved. Deletions cut 0 bases from V and 4 bases from J, with 8 bases between. This CDR3 has 15 amino acids. Germline V lookup: CDR1 SGDLS, CDR2 YYNGEE. CDR3 sequence: CASSVVDRGANVLTF. In DNA form, the CDR3 reads TGTGCCAGCAGCGTAGTTGATAGGGGGGCCAACGTCCTGACTTTC.

This chain joins TRBV28 and TRBJ1-2; D is possibly TRBD1 (5 bases). Germline CDR1 is MDHEN and CDR2 is SYDVKM. The CDR3 has 12 residues. Trimming removed 10 bases from V and 6 bases from J, with 15 bases in between. For the CDR3, the DNA is TGTGCCATCCTGGGGGTACAGGATGGCTACACCTTC. Amino acids: CAILGVQDGYTF.

V usage is TRBV28 and J usage is TRBJ2-1, with 10 bases matching TRBD2. The length of the CDR3 is 16 residues. Germline values: CDR1 MDHEN, CDR2 SYDVKM. V lost 6 bases, J lost 5 bases, and 10 bases stayed unmatched. The CDR3 region has the DNA TGTGCCAGCAGAAAATCAGGACTAGCGGACAACAATGAGCAGTTCTTC. It encodes CASRKSGLADNNEQFF.

The chain joins TRBV25-1 to TRBJ2-6; 10 nucleotides agree with TRBD2. The CDR3 is made up of 17 amino acids. Germline CDR1 reads MGHDK; CDR2 reads SYGVNS. The ends lost 3 bases at V and 3 bases at J; junction bases unmatched: 5. The CDR3 sequence: CASSDSGTSVGANVLTF. The DNA of the CDR3 is TGTGCCAGCAGTGATTCCGGGACTAGCGTTGGGGCCAACGTCCTGACTTTC.

The J gene is TRBJ2-2, the V gene TRBV19, with D unresolved. The V end was cut by 6 bases, the J end by 6 bases, with 11 bases between. This CDR3 comprises 13 residues. Germline assignment: CDR1 LNHDA and CDR2 SQIVND (reference sequence). CDR3 DNA sequence: TGTGCCAGTAGCCCAGCTTTAGCCGGGGAGCTGTTTTTT. It translates to CASSPALAGELFF. Complete variable domain (other parts from reference TRBV19 and TRBJ2-2): DGGITQSPKYLFRKEGQNVTLSCEQNLNHDAMYWYRQDPGQGLRLIYYSQIVNDFQKGDIAEGYSVSREKKESFPLTVTSAQKNPTAFYLCASSPALAGELFFGEGSRLTVL.

The CDR3 DNA reads as TGCGCCAGCAGCCAAGTGACAGACTCCTATGGCTACACCTTC. This codes for CASSQVTDSYGYTF. The V call is TRBV4-3, the J call TRBJ1-2; D may be TRBD1 (5 bases). Trimming left V 1 base short and J 4 bases short, with 10 bases between. The CDR3 sequence is 14 residues long. Germline values: CDR1 LGHNA, CDR2 YSLEER.

The rearrangement joins TRBV28 to TRBJ1-2, with 11 bases aligning to TRBD1. V trimming: 4 bases; J trimming: 0 bases; junction bases outside the gene matches: 10. The CDR3 covers 18 residues. CDR1 is MDHEN and CDR2 is SYDVKM in the germline V gene. CDR3 region: CASSSKGQGARANYGYTF. The CDR3 bases are TGTGCCAGCAGTTCCAAAGGACAGGGGGCGAGAGCTAACTATGGCTACACCTTC.

The V call is TRBV5-4, the J call TRBJ2-3; TRBD2 agrees at 14 bases. J was trimmed by 3 bases and V by 1 base; bases with no gene match: 4. This CDR3 spans 17 amino acids. Germline CDR1 SGHNT, CDR2 YYREEE (reference sequence). The CDR3 loop is CASSLPGTSGSTDTQYF. CDR3 DNA sequence: TGTGCCAGCAGCTTGCCTGGGACTAGCGGGAGTACAGATACGCAGTATTTT.

The genes are TRBV28 and TRBJ2-7; 7 bases map to TRBD2. The CDR3 extends over 15 amino acids. Per germline, CDR1 MDHEN and CDR2 SYDVKM. The trim removed 3 bases at V and 4 bases at J, leaving 9 bases unmatched. The CDR3 loop reads CASSFAGVERYEQYF. CDR3 DNA sequence: TGTGCCAGCAGTTTCGCGGGAGTAGAAAGGTACGAGCAGTACTTC.

The V gene is TRBV19, the J gene TRBJ2-2, with 8 bases aligning to TRBD2. The CDR3 spans 15 residues. V was pared by 4 bases and J by 3 bases, with 4 bases of the junction left unmatched. From germline, CDR1 is LNHDA and CDR2 SQIVND (reference sequence). CDR3 sequence: CASSRGLAYTGELFF. DNA of the CDR3: TGTGCCAGTAGTAGAGGACTAGCCTACACCGGGGAGCTGTTTTTT.

The CDR3 nucleotides read TGTGCCAGCAGTTACTTCGGACTAGCGGCCTACGAGCAGTACTTC. Protein: CASSYFGLAAYEQYF. The J gene is TRBJ2-7, the V gene TRBV6-5; TRBD2 matches at 10 bases. The CDR3 sequence is 15 residues long. After removal of 1 base from V and 2 bases from J, the junction contained 2 bases not matched to a gene. Germline V gene sequence: CDR1 MNHEY, CDR2 SVGAGI.

On this clone itself: The sample carries other DNA sequences with the same CDR3. The V gene is TRBV18, the J gene TRBJ2-3, with D tentatively TRBD1 (6 bases). The CDR3 sequence is 13 residues long. CDR1 KGHSH and CDR2 LQKENI come from the germline V gene. Trimming pared 3 bases from V and 5 bases from J, leaving 9 bases between. CDR3 sequence reads: CASSPGTRDTQYF. The CDR3 DNA sequence: TGTGCCAGCTCACCGGGGACAAGAGATACGCAGTATTTT. The whole variable domain, filled in from reference TRBV18 and TRBJ2-3, reads NAGVMQNPRHLVRRRGQEARLRCSPMKGHSHVYWYRQLPEEGLKFMVYLQKENIIDESGMPKERFSAEFPKEGPSILRIQQVVRGDSAAYFCASSPGTRDTQYFGPGTRLTVL.

The chain joins TRBV18 to TRBJ1-1; D is ambiguous. Trimming removed 5 bases at V and 0 bases at J, with 13 bases between. This CDR3 has 15 residues. The germline CDR1 and CDR2 sequences are KGHSH and LQKENI. CDR3 DNA: TGTGCCAGCTCAAGCGTTCACCTCATGAACACTGAAGCTTTCTTT. Translating it yields CASSSVHLMNTEAFF.

J is TRBJ2-7 and V is TRBV6-5; 10 nucleotides agree with TRBD1. The CDR3 contains 15 residues. Germline V gene lookup returns CDR1 MNHEY and CDR2 SVGAGI. V lost 3 bases and J lost 3; bases outside the gene matches: 5. CDR3 sequence (DNA): TGTGCCAGCAGTTATTCCGGACAGGGGGACTACGAGCAGTACTTC. As protein: CASSYSGQGDYEQYF.